The clone carrying this T cell receptor (beta chain) was recorded many times. Its specificity is unknown. The germline V gene encodes CDR1 MNHEY and CDR2 SVGAGI. The length of the CDR3 is 15 residues. The V end was cut by 2 bases, the J end by 0 bases, with 7 bases between. Individually, cDNA molecules had unique molecular identifiers attached to them. TCRdb itself ran the 5' RACE reads through MiXCR, one entry per CDR3 protein. The table lists under 85,000 distinct CDR3 sequences, roughly 4.7% of them singletons. These data are taken from a study of early T cells in non-severe SARS-CoV-2 infection. Study-wide points: Anti-spike CD8 responses were favored by VDJdb matching, which missed private and CD4 specificities.

The V gene is TRBV6-5, the J gene TRBJ2-2; perhaps TRBD2 as D (5 bases). The TCR comes from an adult who was a healthcare worker with PCR-confirmed SARS-CoV-2 infection or an uninfected control (not recorded which). The sample here was whole blood, taken at baseline. CDR3 region: CASSYRRANTGELFF. DNA for the CDR3: TGTGCCAGCAGTTACCGGCGGGCGAACACCGGGGAGCTGTTTTTT.